This is a list of T cell receptor beta chains from one sample in a study of blood T cells in healthy people across ages. MiXCR, run by TCRdb on the 5' RACE reads, gives a single entry per CDR3 protein. The sample records 1,300,000 or so distinct CDR3 sequences, almost 60% being singletons. Input material: blood. Every receptor here comes from a man aged 18 to 30 in good health. The CDR3 runs from the conserved cysteine through the conserved F or W. A D gene is named only where the DNA matches it firmly. Size is omitted from some rows. Given values are once, few, many or a class for expanded clones.

v_call	cdr3_length	d_call	j_call	clone_size	cdr3_nt	cdr3_aa
TRBV7-2	15	.	TRBJ2-5	.	TGTGCCAGCAGCTTAGCGGAACGTTTTTTAAAGACCCAGTACTTC	CASSLAERFLKTQYF
TRBV5-1	17	TRBD2	TRBJ2-3	few	TGCGCCAGCAGCTTGGAGCCTAGCGGGAGTTGGATAGATACGCAGTATTTT	CASSLEPSGSWIDTQYF
TRBV5-1	15	.	TRBJ2-3	few	TGCGCCAGCACTAGCTGGGGACTGTTCACAGATACGCAGTATTTT	CASTSWGLFTDTQYF
TRBV20-1	13	.	TRBJ2-7	once	TGCAGTGCTAGAGAGGCTGGGGTCTACGAGCAGTACTTC	CSAREAGVYEQYF
TRBV12-3/TRBV12-4	15	TRBD1	TRBJ2-5	.	TGTGCCAGCAGTTCCCCTGTGACAGGGTTGGAGACCCAGTACTTC	CASSSPVTGLETQYF
TRBV6-6	15	.	TRBJ2-7	.	TGTGCCAGCACCCCAGGGCGGGGATACTCCTACGAGCAGTACTTC	CASTPGRGYSYEQYF
TRBV7-9	15	TRBD2	TRBJ2-3	.	TGTGCCAGCAGCACCCCGGGGGGGCCGCAAGATACGCAGTATTTT	CASSTPGGPQDTQYF
TRBV7-4	13	.	TRBJ1-2	.	TGTGCCAGCAGCTTAACCCGCAGGGGTGGCTACACCTTC	CASSLTRRGGYTF
TRBV6-5	14	.	TRBJ1-1	.	TGTGCCAGCAGCGCGAATCAGGGTTTGACTGAAGCTTTCTTT	CASSANQGLTEAFF
TRBV3-1	13	.	TRBJ1-2	.	TGTGCCAGCAGCCATTCCCTGAACTATGGCTACACCTTC	CASSHSLNYGYTF
TRBV6-2/TRBV6-3	15	.	TRBJ2-1	few	TGTGCCAGCAGTTACTCGGACAGCGGAGACAATGAGCAGTTCTTC	CASSYSDSGDNEQFF
TRBV2	13	.	TRBJ2-7	.	TGTGCCAGCAGACCGGGGAAAGCCTACGAGCAGTACTTC	CASRPGKAYEQYF
TRBV10-2	12	.	TRBJ2-1	.	TGCGCCAGCAGTGAGTCGGTCAATGAGCAGTTCTTC	CASSESVNEQFF
TRBV29-1	14	.	TRBJ2-2	.	TGCAGCGTTGAAGATGGCGGAAACACCGGGGAGCTGTTTTTT	CSVEDGGNTGELFF
TRBV7-2	14	.	TRBJ2-5	.	TGTGCCAGCAGCTTCTCCCGTCGGGAAGAGACCCAGTACTTC	CASSFSRREETQYF
TRBV5-5	14	TRBD1	TRBJ1-2	.	TGTGCCAGCAGCCGACAACAGGGGGACTATGGCTACACCTTC	CASSRQQGDYGYTF
TRBV4-2	14	.	TRBJ2-7	.	TGTGCCAGCAGCCTACTCACGGCTAACTACGAGCAGTACTTC	CASSLLTANYEQYF
TRBV6-1	15	.	TRBJ2-5	.	TGTGCCAGCAGTGCCCGTCAGGGCCCATGGGAGACCCAGTACTTC	CASSARQGPWETQYF
TRBV11-2	15	TRBD2	TRBJ2-7	.	TGTGCCAGCACCACCTCGGGAGGGCGCATACACGAGCAGTACTTC	CASTTSGGRIHEQYF
TRBV6-1	12	.	TRBJ2-1	.	TGTGCCAGCAGTGAATCGAGGAATGAGCAGTTCTTC	CASSESRNEQFF
TRBV29-1	12	.	TRBJ2-5	few	TGCAGCGTCGAGGAGTTAAAAGAGACCCAGTACTTC	CSVEELKETQYF
TRBV12-3/TRBV12-4	15	TRBD2	TRBJ2-6	.	TGTGCCAGCACCCCTAGCGGGGCTGGGGCCAACGTCCTGACTTTC	CASTPSGAGANVLTF
TRBV14	14	TRBD1	TRBJ2-7	.	TGTGCCAGCAGCAGGACAGGGAAGCCGTACGAGCAGTACTTC	CASSRTGKPYEQYF
TRBV10-3	15	TRBD2	TRBJ2-7	few	TGTGCCACGATGACTAGCGGGAGCGGGACCTACGAGCAGTACTTC	CATMTSGSGTYEQYF
TRBV29-1	15	.	TRBJ1-3	.	TGCAGCGTTTCCGGGGCACCGAGCTCTGGAAACACCATATATTTT	CSVSGAPSSGNTIYF
TRBV20-1	15	.	TRBJ2-7	.	TGCAGTGCTAGGGGGGTGGAGGGGACACTCTACGAGCAGTACTTC	CSARGVEGTLYEQYF
TRBV11-1	16	TRBD1	TRBJ2-1	.	TGTGCCAGCAGCCGTACCCGGACAGGGGGAACGGTTGAGCAGTTCTTC	CASSRTRTGGTVEQFF
TRBV24-1	18	TRBD2	TRBJ2-5	.	TGTGCCACCAGTGACCGGCGATCTAGCGGGGGGGTTGAAGAGACCCAGTACTTC	CATSDRRSSGGVEETQYF
TRBV10-3	13	TRBD1	TRBJ2-7	few	TGTGCCATCAGCGGGACAGCGATCTACGAGCAGTACTTC	CAISGTAIYEQYF
TRBV12-3/TRBV12-4	13	.	TRBJ2-1	.	TGTGCCAGCAGCCCGGACAATATCAATGAGCAGTTCTTC	CASSPDNINEQFF
TRBV4-2	14	.	TRBJ1-5	few	TGTGCCAGCAGCCAAGATGTAGGGTCTCAGCCCCAGCATTTT	CASSQDVGSQPQHF
TRBV5-1	15	.	TRBJ2-3	.	TGCGCCAGCAGCTTGGCCCCGGTCGGGGCAGATACGCAGTATTTT	CASSLAPVGADTQYF
TRBV29-1	15	TRBD2	TRBJ2-1	.	TGCAGCGTTGAAGGGCGGGGGAGCTCCTACAATGAGCAGTTCTTC	CSVEGRGSSYNEQFF
TRBV7-8	16	TRBD2	TRBJ2-2	.	TGTGCCAGCAGCTCCAGACTAGCGGGGTTGACCGGGGAGCTGTTTTTT	CASSSRLAGLTGELFF
TRBV28	14	.	TRBJ2-4	few	TGTGCCAGCAGGTCCGGCGACTCCAAAAACATTCAGTACTTC	CASRSGDSKNIQYF
TRBV6-6	13	.	TRBJ1-5	few	TGTGCCAGCAGTTATCTAGGAGATCAGCCCCAGCATTTT	CASSYLGDQPQHF
TRBV19	14	.	TRBJ2-7	.	TGTGCCAGCCAAAACATAGAAGACTCCTACGAGCAGTACTTC	CASQNIEDSYEQYF
TRBV29-1	11	.	TRBJ2-5	.	TGCAGCTCCGGGACTCAAGAGACCCAGTACTTC	CSSGTQETQYF
TRBV30	12	TRBD2	TRBJ2-7	few	TGTGCCTGGAATCTAGCGGGGTACGAGCAGTACTTC	CAWNLAGYEQYF
TRBV29-1	13	.	TRBJ2-2	.	TGCAGCGTTGATCGACTAGATACCGGGGAGCTGTTTTTT	CSVDRLDTGELFF